The sequence of this T cell receptor (beta chain) was determined in a study of early T cells in non-severe SARS-CoV-2 infection. Overall study context: The sequenced material was bulk RNA from unsorted whole blood, and its chains were unpaired.

Study outcomes and limitations: Matching against VDJdb likely underestimated virus-specific expansions, favoring anti-spike CD8.

V lost 8 bases to trimming and J lost 2 bases; unmatched junction nucleotides: 3. Germline CDR1 and CDR2: SGHVS and FQNEAQ. The CDR3 length is 13 residues. This clonotype was recorded many times. What it binds is unknown. Individual cDNA molecules each received unique molecular identifiers attached to them. TCRdb reanalysed the 5' RACE reads using MiXCR and keeps one entry per CDR3 protein. In the table there are tens of thousands of distinct CDR3 sequences, 5% to 7.5% of which are singletons. The source of this sequence is an adult who was a healthcare worker with PCR-confirmed SARS-CoV-2 infection or an uninfected control (not recorded which). The chain links TRBV7-8 to TRBJ2-5; 9 nucleotides match TRBD2. The input for sequencing was whole blood, taken at baseline. This CDR3 is CASGGGVQETQYF. Here the CDR3 DNA reads TGTGCCAGCGGCGGGGGGGTGCAAGAGACCCAGTACTTC.